Sequencing of this T cell receptor beta chain was carried out in a study of blood T cell repertoires in COVID-19. Across the study: Collection of acute and convalescent COVID-19 samples took place in the United States, Italy and Spain. The analysed material was cDNA or gDNA that came from T cells, B-cell-depleted T cells, or PBMCs.

Authors' analysis steps: Counts of nucleated cells, estimated from reference gene primer amplification, were obtained. Assay: immunoSEQ multiplex PCR; the TCRdb copy retains only in-frame clones and omits some. D and trimming were read from the DNA, whereas the V and J calls and clone size are those reported in that table. The repertoire holds about 47,000 clones, over 75% seen once, with roughly 3% in the top ten. Germline V gene data show CDR1 as SGHAT and CDR2 as FQNNGV. The CDR3 sequence is 16 residues long. V was clipped by 4 bases and J by 2 bases, with 14 bases between them. The specimen was peripheral blood. The source is a man in his fifties with active COVID-19. This rearrangement joins TRBV11-2 to TRBJ1-4; D possibly corresponds to TRBD1 (5 bases). The CDR3 coding sequence is TGTGCCAGCAGCTATCTTGCAGGGTCCACTAATGAAAAACTGTTTTTT. Amino acid sequence: CASSYLAGSTNEKLFF. The full variable domain, with the rest looked up from reference TRBV11-2 and TRBJ1-4, is EAGVAQSPRYKIIEKRQSVAFWCNPISGHATLYWYQQILGQGPKLLIQFQNNGVVDDSQLPKDRFSAERLKGVDSTLKIQPAKLEDSAVYLCASSYLAGSTNEKLFFGSGTQLSVL.